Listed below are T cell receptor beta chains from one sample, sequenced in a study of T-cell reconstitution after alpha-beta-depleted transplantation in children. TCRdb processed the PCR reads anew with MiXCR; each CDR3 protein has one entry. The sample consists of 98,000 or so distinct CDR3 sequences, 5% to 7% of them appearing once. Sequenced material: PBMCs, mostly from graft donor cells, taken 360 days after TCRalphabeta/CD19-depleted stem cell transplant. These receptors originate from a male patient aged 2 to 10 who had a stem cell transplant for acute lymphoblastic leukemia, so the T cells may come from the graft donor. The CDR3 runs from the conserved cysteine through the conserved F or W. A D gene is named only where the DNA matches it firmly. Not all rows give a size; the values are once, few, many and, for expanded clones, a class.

DNA: TGTGCCAGCAGCTTATCCGGGGGAAGAGAGACCCAGTACTTC
CDR3: CASSLSGGRETQYF
J: TRBJ2-5
V: TRBV7-9
D: NA
size: few

DNA: TGTGCCAGCAGTTTATCGGGACTAGCCACCTACGAGCAGTACTTC
CDR3: CASSLSGLATYEQYF
J: TRBJ2-7
V: TRBV27
D: TRBD2
size: few

DNA: TGTGCCAGCAGCCCGGGGAGGGCCACCCCCGGGACCCAGTACTTC
CDR3: CASSPGRATPGTQYF
J: TRBJ2-5
V: TRBV6-1
D: TRBD2
size: NA

DNA: TGTGCCAGCAGTGTGGACAGGTCCTACGAGCAGTACTTC
CDR3: CASSVDRSYEQYF
J: TRBJ2-7
V: TRBV12-3/TRBV12-4
D: TRBD1
size: many

DNA: TGTGCCAGCAGCTCAAGACCCGAGCAGTTCTTC
CDR3: CASSSRPEQFF
J: TRBJ2-1
V: TRBV7-9
D: NA
size: NA

DNA: TGTGCCAGCAGCCAAGAAGAACTGAACACTGAAGCTTTCTTT
CDR3: CASSQEELNTEAFF
J: TRBJ1-1
V: TRBV4-2
D: NA
size: NA

DNA: TGTGCCAGCAGTTTAGGGAGGTACACTGAAGCTTTCTTT
CDR3: CASSLGRYTEAFF
J: TRBJ1-1
V: TRBV6-2/TRBV6-3
D: NA
size: many

DNA: TGCAGTGCTAGACCCCCAACAGTGGGTGTGGGCAATCAGCCCCAGCATTTT
CDR3: CSARPPTVGVGNQPQHF
J: TRBJ1-5
V: TRBV20-1
D: NA
size: many

DNA: TGCGCCAGCAGCCAAGAGTGGCCCATGAACACTGAAGCTTTCTTT
CDR3: CASSQEWPMNTEAFF
J: TRBJ1-1
V: TRBV4-1
D: NA
size: NA

DNA: TGCGCCAGCAGTTGGGGGAGGAGCGGTAATGAGCAGTTCTTC
CDR3: CASSWGRSGNEQFF
J: TRBJ2-1
V: TRBV5-1
D: NA
size: many

DNA: TGCAGCGTTACAGGGTGGAGCTCCTACGAGCAGTACTTC
CDR3: CSVTGWSSYEQYF
J: TRBJ2-7
V: TRBV29-1
D: NA
size: many

DNA: TGTGCCAGCAACCAGGCGGTCTCCTACGAGCAGTACTTC
CDR3: CASNQAVSYEQYF
J: TRBJ2-7
V: TRBV2
D: NA
size: many

DNA: TGTGCCAGCAGCTCACCCGGGGGAGGGTACGAGCAGTACTTC
CDR3: CASSSPGGGYEQYF
J: TRBJ2-7
V: TRBV4-2
D: TRBD2
size: many

DNA: TGTGCCAGCAGTTTGAAAGGGAGGGTTGGAAACACCATATATTTT
CDR3: CASSLKGRVGNTIYF
J: TRBJ1-3
V: TRBV28
D: NA
size: many

DNA: TGTGCCACCAGCAGAGAAGGGCCCGGGGAGCTGTTTTTT
CDR3: CATSREGPGELFF
J: TRBJ2-2
V: TRBV15
D: NA
size: many

DNA: TGTGCCAGCAGCCGGGGGATGAACACTGAAGCTTTCTTT
CDR3: CASSRGMNTEAFF
J: TRBJ1-1
V: TRBV25-1
D: NA
size: many

DNA: TGTGCCACCCGGGACCCGGACTACGAGCAGTACTTC
CDR3: CATRDPDYEQYF
J: TRBJ2-7
V: TRBV19
D: NA
size: NA

DNA: TGCAGCGTTGGTGGACTCTTAAGATACAATGAGCAGTTCTTC
CDR3: CSVGGLLRYNEQFF
J: TRBJ2-1
V: TRBV29-1
D: NA
size: many

DNA: TGCGCCAGCAGCCAAGACCGGACAGGGTTAGAGCTGTTTTTT
CDR3: CASSQDRTGLELFF
J: TRBJ2-2
V: TRBV4-3
D: TRBD1
size: many

DNA: TGTGCCAGCAGCTCCGGGGCCTACGATGAGCAGTTCTTC
CDR3: CASSSGAYDEQFF
J: TRBJ2-1
V: TRBV7-8
D: NA
size: many

DNA: TGTGCCAGCAGCTCGGTCGAGTCTCGCCTCGGGCAAGAGACCCAGTACTTC
CDR3: CASSSVESRLGQETQYF
J: TRBJ2-5
V: TRBV7-2
D: NA
size: NA

DNA: TGCGCCAGCAGCCAAGAATCTAGGGGGAAAGAAGAGACCCAGTACTTC
CDR3: CASSQESRGKEETQYF
J: TRBJ2-5
V: TRBV4-3
D: NA
size: many

DNA: TGTGCCAGCAGTCTAACGGGACGGTTCTCTGGAAACACCATATATTTT
CDR3: CASSLTGRFSGNTIYF
J: TRBJ1-3
V: TRBV28
D: NA
size: NA

DNA: TGCAGCGTTGGGCCGGGCTACTATGGCTACACCTTC
CDR3: CSVGPGYYGYTF
J: TRBJ1-2
V: TRBV29-1
D: NA
size: many

DNA: TGTGCCAGCAGCGTCCGGGACAGCTCCCTTAATTCACCCCTCCACTTT
CDR3: CASSVRDSSLNSPLHF
J: TRBJ1-6
V: TRBV9
D: TRBD1
size: many

DNA: TGTGCCAGCAGTGGGACTAGCGGGAGGGCCCTAGAGACCCAGTACTTC
CDR3: CASSGTSGRALETQYF
J: TRBJ2-5
V: TRBV12-3/TRBV12-4
D: TRBD2
size: NA

DNA: TGTGCCAGCAGCCCAACGGGACTAGCGGGAGGATCCCCTTACGAGCAGTACTTC
CDR3: CASSPTGLAGGSPYEQYF
J: TRBJ2-7
V: TRBV11-1
D: TRBD2
size: many

DNA: TGTGCCAGCAGTGATTGGGAACCATACAATGAGCAGTTCTTC
CDR3: CASSDWEPYNEQFF
J: TRBJ2-1
V: TRBV25-1
D: NA
size: many

DNA: TGCAGTGCTTGGACAGACGAGGGATCCTTGGGCACTGAAGCTTTCTTT
CDR3: CSAWTDEGSLGTEAFF
J: TRBJ1-1
V: TRBV20-1
D: NA
size: many

DNA: TGTGCCAGCAGCCCCGGACAGGGGTTAAATCAGCCCCAGCATTTT
CDR3: CASSPGQGLNQPQHF
J: TRBJ1-5
V: TRBV11-2
D: TRBD1
size: few

DNA: TGTGCCAGCAGTTCTCTACTAGCGGGGGGCGATGAGCAGTTCTTC
CDR3: CASSSLLAGGDEQFF
J: TRBJ2-1
V: TRBV12-3/TRBV12-4
D: TRBD2
size: many

DNA: TGCAGCGTTGTAGACAGGCTAGACTACGAGCAGTACTTC
CDR3: CSVVDRLDYEQYF
J: TRBJ2-7
V: TRBV29-1
D: NA
size: many

DNA: TGTGCCAGCCTAGCGGGAGGGGCAGATACGCAGTATTTT
CDR3: CASLAGGADTQYF
J: TRBJ2-3
V: TRBV12-3/TRBV12-4
D: TRBD2
size: many

DNA: TGTGCCAGCAGTTACTCGATATTAGCGGAGACCCAGTACTTC
CDR3: CASSYSILAETQYF
J: TRBJ2-5
V: TRBV6-5
D: NA
size: many

DNA: TGTGCCAGCAGCTTAAACTCAATTACTAGCGCCTACAATGAGCAGTTCTTC
CDR3: CASSLNSITSAYNEQFF
J: TRBJ2-1
V: TRBV7-3
D: TRBD2
size: many

DNA: TGTGCCAGCAGCAACCGGACATACGCCTACGAGCAGTACTTC
CDR3: CASSNRTYAYEQYF
J: TRBJ2-7
V: TRBV7-9
D: NA
size: many

DNA: TGTGCCAGCAGCTTCACCGGGACTAGCTTTACAGATACGCAGTATTTT
CDR3: CASSFTGTSFTDTQYF
J: TRBJ2-3
V: TRBV9
D: TRBD2
size: many

DNA: TGTGCCAGCAGTTTAGAAGCAGGGGCTGGGGCCAACGTCCTGACTTTC
CDR3: CASSLEAGAGANVLTF
J: TRBJ2-6
V: TRBV28
D: NA
size: many